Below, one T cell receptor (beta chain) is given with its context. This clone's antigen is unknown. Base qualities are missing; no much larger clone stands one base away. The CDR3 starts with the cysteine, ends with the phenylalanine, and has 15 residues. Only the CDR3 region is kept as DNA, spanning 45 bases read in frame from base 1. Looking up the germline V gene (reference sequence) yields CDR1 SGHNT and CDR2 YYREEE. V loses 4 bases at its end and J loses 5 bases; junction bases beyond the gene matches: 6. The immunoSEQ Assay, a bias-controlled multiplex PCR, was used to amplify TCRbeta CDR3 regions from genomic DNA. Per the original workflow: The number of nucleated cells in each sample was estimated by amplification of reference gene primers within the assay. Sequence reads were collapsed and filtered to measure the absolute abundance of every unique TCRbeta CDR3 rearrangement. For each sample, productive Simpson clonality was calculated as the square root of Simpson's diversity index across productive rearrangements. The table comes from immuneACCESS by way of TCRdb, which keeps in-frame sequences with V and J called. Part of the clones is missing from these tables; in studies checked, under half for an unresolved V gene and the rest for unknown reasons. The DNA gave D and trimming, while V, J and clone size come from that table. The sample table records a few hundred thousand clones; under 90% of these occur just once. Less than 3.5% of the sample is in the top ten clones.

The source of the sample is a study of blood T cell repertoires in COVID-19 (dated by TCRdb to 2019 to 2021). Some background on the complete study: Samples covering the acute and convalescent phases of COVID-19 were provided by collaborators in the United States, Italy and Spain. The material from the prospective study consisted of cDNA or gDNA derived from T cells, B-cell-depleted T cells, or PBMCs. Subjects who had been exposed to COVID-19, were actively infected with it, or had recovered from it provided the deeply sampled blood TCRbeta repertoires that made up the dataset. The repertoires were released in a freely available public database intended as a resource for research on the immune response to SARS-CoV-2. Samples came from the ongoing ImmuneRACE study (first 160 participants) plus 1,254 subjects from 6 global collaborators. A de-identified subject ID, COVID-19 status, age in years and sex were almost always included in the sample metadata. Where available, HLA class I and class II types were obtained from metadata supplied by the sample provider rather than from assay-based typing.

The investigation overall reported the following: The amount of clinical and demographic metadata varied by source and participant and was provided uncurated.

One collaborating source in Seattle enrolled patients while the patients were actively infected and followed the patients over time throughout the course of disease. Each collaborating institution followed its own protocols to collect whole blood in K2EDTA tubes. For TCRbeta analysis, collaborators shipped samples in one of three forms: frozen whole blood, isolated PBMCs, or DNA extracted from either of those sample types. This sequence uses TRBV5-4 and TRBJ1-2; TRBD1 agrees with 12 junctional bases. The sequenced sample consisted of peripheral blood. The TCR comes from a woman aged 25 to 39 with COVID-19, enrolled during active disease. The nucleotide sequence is TGTGCCAGCAGCGGGGGACAGGGGGCGCAGTATGGCTACACCTTC. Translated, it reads CASSGGQGAQYGYTF. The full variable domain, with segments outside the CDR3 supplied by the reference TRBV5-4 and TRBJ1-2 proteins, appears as ETGVTQSPTHLIKTRGQQVTLRCSSQSGHNTVSWYQQALGQGPQFIFQYYREEENGRGNFPPRFSGLQFPNYSSELNVNALELDDSALYLCASSGGQGAQYGYTFGSGTRLTVV.